This TCR beta chain was recorded in a study of CD8 T cells in ankylosing spondylitis. V gave up 8 bases and J gave up 4 bases, with 12 bases separating them. In germline, CDR1 is SGHAT, CDR2 FQNNGV. This CDR3 has 12 amino acids. General observations from the study: Matched synovial fluid from ankylosing spondylitis patients was reported to be enriched for disease-linked clones.

Each TCR beta library was made by quantitative 5'-RACE that incorporated molecular barcodes. TCRdb called the 5' RACE reads again in MiXCR, with one record for every CDR3 protein. The table shows 300,000 to 350,000 distinct CDR3 sequences, with roughly 14% occurring only once. This clonotype was seen more than once but under ten times. Antigen unknown. The sample consisted of blood, either unsorted or a sorted T cell fraction (not recorded which). V is TRBV11-2 and J is TRBJ2-7; D not resolved. This TCR was sampled from a male donor with ankylosing spondylitis or in good health (not recorded which). This CDR3 is CASRPGRYEQYF. The CDR3 coding sequence is TGTGCCAGCCGGCCAGGTCGTTACGAGCAGTACTTC.